The clone carrying this T cell receptor beta chain was recorded only once. The data were taken from a study of shared clonotypes between healthy human individuals. J lost 7 bases, V lost 3 bases, and 17 bases had no gene match. Germline values: CDR1 LGHNA, CDR2 YSLEER. The CDR3 consists of 18 residues. Repertoires were generated with immunoSEQ multiplex PCR, while TCRdb's copy carries only in-frame clones and drops some. The table has over 2 million clones, roughly 96% seen once. The sequence came from a man aged 18 to 29 in good health. This sequence joins TRBV4-3 and TRBJ2-4; TRBD2 matches at 8 bases. The sample consisted of naive CD4+ T cells sorted from blood. Subset denoted: CD45RA+ positively selected. CDR3 sequence (DNA): TGCGCCAGCAGCCACAGACCTCGGACTAGCCCGGGAGGGAACATTCAGTACTTC. Translation: CASSHRPRTSPGGNIQYF.